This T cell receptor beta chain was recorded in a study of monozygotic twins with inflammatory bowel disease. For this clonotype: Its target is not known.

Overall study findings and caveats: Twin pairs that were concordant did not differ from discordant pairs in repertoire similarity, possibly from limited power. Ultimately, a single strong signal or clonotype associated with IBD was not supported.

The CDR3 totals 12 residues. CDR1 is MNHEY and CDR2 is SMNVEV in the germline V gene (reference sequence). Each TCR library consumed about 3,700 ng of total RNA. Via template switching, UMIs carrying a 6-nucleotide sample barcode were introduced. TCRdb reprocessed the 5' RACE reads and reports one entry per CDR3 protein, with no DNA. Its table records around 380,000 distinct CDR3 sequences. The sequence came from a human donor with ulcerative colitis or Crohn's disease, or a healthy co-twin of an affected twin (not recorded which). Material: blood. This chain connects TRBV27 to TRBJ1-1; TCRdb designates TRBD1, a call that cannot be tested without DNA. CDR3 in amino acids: CASRGGGTEAFF.